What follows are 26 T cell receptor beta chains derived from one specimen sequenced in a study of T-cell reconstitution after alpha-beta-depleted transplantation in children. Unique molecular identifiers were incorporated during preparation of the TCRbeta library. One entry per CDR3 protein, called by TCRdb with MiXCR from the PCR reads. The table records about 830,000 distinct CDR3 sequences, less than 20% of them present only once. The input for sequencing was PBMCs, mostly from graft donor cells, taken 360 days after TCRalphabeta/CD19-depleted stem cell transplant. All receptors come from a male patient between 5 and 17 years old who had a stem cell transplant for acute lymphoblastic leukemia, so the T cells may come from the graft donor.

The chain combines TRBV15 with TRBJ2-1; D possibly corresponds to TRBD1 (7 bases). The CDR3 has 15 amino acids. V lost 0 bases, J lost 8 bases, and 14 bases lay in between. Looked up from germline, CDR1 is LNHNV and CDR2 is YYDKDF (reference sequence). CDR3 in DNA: TGTGCCACCAGCAGAGATCTCGCCAGGGGGGATGAGCAGTTCTTC. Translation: CATSRDLARGDEQFF. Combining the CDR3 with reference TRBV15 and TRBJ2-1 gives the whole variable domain DAMVIQNPRYQVTQFGKPVTLSCSQTLNHNVMYWYQQKSSQAPKLLFHYYDKDFNNEADTPDNFQSRRPNTSFCFLDIRSPGLGDTAMYLCATSRDLARGDEQFFGPGTRLTVL.

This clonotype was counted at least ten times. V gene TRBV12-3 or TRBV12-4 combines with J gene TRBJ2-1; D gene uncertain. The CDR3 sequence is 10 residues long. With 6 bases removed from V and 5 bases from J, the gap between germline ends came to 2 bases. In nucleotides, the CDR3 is TGTGCCAGCAGCCACAATGAGCAGTTCTTC. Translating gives CASSHNEQFF.

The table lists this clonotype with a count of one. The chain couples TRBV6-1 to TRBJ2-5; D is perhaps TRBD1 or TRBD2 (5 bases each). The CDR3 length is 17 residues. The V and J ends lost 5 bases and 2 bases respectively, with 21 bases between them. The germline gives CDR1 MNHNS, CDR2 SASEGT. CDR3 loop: CASSPHWDRSAQETQYF. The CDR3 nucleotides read TGTGCCAGCAGTCCTCACTGGGACCGCTCTGCACAAGAGACCCAGTACTTC.

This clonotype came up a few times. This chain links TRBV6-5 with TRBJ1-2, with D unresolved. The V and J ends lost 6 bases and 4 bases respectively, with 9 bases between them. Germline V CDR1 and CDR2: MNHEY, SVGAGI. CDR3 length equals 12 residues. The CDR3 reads CASRIPGYGYTF. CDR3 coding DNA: TGTGCCAGCAGAATCCCAGGCTATGGCTACACCTTC.

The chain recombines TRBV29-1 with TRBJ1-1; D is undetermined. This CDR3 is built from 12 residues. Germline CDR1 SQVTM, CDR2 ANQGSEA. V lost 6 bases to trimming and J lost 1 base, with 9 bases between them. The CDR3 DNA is TGCAGCGTGGGTGGGAAGAACACTGAAGCTTTCTTT. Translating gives CSVGGKNTEAFF.

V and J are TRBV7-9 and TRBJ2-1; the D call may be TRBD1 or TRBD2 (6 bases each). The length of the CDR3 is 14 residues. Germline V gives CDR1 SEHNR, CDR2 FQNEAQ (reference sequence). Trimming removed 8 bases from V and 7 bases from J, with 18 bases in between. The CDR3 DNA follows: TGTGCCAGCGGGGGCTGGGAGGTGATAAATGAGCAGTTCTTC. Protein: CASGGWEVINEQFF.

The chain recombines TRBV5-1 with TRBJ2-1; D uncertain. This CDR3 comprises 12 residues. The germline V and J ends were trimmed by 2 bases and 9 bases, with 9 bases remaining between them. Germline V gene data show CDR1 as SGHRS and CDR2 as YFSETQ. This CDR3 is CASSLKGSEQFF. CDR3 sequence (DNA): TGCGCCAGCAGCTTAAAAGGCAGTGAGCAGTTCTTC.

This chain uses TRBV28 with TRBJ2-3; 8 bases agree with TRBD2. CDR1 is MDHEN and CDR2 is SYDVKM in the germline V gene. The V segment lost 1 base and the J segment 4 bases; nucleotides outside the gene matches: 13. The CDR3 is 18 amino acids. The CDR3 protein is CASSLSVIGRGLADTQYF. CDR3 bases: TGTGCCAGCAGTTTATCCGTGATCGGGAGGGGGTTGGCAGATACGCAGTATTTT.

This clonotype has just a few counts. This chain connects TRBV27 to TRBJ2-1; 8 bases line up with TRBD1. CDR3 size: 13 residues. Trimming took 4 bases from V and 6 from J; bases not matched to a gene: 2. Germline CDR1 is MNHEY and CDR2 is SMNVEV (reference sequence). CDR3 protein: CASSYQGANEQFF. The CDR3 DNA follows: TGTGCCAGCAGTTATCAGGGGGCCAATGAGCAGTTCTTC.

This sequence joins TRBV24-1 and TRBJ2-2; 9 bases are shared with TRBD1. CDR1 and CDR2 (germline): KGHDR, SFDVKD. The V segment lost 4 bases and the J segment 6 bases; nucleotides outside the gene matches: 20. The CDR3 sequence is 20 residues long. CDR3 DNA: TGTGCCACCAGTGACTCTCCCGGGACAGGGATCTGGGCAGCAGCCGGGGAGCTGTTTTTT. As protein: CATSDSPGTGIWAAAGELFF.

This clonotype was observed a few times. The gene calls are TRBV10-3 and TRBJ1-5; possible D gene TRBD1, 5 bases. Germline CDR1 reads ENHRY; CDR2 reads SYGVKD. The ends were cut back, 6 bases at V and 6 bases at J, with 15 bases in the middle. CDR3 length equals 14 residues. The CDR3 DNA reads TGTGCCATCAGACGCGGGGCCGAGGGTCAGCCCCAGCATTTT. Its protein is CAIRRGAEGQPQHF.

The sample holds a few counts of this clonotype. In nucleotides, the CDR3 is TGTGCCAGCAGTTTAACCGTCCTTCAGGGGGCCCATTCCCCTGGGGCCAACGTCCTGACTTTC. Translating it yields CASSLTVLQGAHSPGANVLTF. This chain connects TRBV12-3 or TRBV12-4 to TRBJ2-6; TRBD1 aligns across 8 bases. CDR3 length equals 21 residues. The V segment lost 2 bases and the J segment 2 bases; nucleotides outside the gene matches: 17.

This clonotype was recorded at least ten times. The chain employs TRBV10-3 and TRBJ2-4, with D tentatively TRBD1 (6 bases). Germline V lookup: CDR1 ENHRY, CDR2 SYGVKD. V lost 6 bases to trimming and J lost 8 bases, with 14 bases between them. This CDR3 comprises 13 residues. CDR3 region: CAIREQGVDIQYF. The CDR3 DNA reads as TGTGCCATCAGAGAACAGGGAGTAGACATTCAGTACTTC.

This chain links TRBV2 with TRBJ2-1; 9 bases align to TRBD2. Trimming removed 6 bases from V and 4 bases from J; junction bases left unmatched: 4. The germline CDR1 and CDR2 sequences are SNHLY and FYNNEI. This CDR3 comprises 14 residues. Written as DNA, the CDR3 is TGTGCCAGCAGCTCTAGCGGGATGTACAATGAGCAGTTCTTC. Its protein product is CASSSSGMYNEQFF.

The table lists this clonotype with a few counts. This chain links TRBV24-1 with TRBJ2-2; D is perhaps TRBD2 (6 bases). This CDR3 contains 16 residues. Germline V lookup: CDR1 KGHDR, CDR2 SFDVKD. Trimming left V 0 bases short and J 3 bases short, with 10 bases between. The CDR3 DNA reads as TGTGCCACCAGTGATTTGTTCCCTAGCGACACCGGGGAGCTGTTTTTT. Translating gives CATSDLFPSDTGELFF.

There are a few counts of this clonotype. The CDR3 region is CATVPDGSNEQFF. The CDR3 bases are TGTGCCACCGTCCCGGACGGGTCCAATGAGCAGTTCTTC. The gene calls are TRBV12-3 or TRBV12-4 and TRBJ2-1; D is unclear. CDR3 length equals 13 residues. V was clipped by 10 bases and J by 6 bases, with 16 bases between them.

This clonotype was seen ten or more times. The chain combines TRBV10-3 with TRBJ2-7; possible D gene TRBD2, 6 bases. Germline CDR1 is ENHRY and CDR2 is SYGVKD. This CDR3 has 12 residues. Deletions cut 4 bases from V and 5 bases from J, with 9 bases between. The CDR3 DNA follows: TGTGCCATCAGTGCAGGGACTCACGAGCAGTACTTC. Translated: CAISAGTHEQYF.

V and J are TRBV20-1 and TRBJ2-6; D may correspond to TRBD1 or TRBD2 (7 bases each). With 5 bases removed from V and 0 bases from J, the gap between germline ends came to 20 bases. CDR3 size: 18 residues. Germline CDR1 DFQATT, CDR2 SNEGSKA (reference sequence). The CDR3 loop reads CSALGRGGGHSGANVLTF. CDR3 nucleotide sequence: TGCAGTGCTCTAGGGCGGGGAGGGGGCCACTCTGGGGCCAACGTCCTGACTTTC.

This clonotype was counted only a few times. CDR3 sequence reads: CASSLGRDHNEQFF. For the CDR3, the DNA is TGCGCCAGCAGCTTGGGGAGGGATCACAATGAGCAGTTCTTC. This sequence joins TRBV5-1 and TRBJ2-1, with a tentative D call TRBD2 (6 bases). Germline V CDR1 and CDR2: SGHRS, YFSETQ. This CDR3 spans 14 amino acids. V gave up 0 bases and J gave up 5 bases, with 9 bases separating them.

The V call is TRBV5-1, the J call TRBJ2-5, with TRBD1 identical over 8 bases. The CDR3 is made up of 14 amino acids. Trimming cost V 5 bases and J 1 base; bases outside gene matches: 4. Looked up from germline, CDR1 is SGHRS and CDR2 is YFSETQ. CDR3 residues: CASRWTGFQETQYF. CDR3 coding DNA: TGCGCCAGCAGATGGACAGGGTTCCAAGAGACCCAGTACTTC.

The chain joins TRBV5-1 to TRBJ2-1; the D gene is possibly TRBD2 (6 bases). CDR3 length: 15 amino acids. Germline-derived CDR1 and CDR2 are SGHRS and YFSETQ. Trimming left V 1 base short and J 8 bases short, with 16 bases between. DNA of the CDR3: TGCGCCAGCAGCTTGAGTCGGGGCGGGGTGGATGAGCAGTTCTTC. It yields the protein CASSLSRGGVDEQFF.

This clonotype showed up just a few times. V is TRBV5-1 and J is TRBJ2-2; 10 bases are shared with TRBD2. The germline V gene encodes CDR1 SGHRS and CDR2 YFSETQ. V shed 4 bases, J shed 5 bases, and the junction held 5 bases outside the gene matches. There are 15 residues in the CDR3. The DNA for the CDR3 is TGCGCCAGCAGCCGCAGCGGGAGGGAGACCGGGGAGCTGTTTTTT. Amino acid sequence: CASSRSGRETGELFF.

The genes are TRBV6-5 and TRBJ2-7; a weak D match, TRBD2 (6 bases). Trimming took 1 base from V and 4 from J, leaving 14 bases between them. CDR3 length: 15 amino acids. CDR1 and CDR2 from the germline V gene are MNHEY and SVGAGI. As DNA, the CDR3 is TGTGCCAGCAGTTACTGGGCGGGGCCCATGTACGAGCAGTACTTC. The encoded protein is CASSYWAGPMYEQYF.

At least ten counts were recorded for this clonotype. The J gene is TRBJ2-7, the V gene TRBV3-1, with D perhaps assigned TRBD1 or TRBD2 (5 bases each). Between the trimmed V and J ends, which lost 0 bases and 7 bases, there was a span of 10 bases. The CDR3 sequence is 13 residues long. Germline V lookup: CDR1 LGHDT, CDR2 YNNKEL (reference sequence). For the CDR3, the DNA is TGTGCCAGCAGCCAAGATCCCTGGGGGGAGCAGTACTTC. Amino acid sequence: CASSQDPWGEQYF.

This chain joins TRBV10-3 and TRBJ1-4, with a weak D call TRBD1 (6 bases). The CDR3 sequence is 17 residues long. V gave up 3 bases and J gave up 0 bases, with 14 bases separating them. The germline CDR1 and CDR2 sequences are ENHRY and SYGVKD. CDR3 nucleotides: TGTGCCATCAGTGATCCCAGGGGCCCCGCAACTAATGAAAAACTGTTTTTT. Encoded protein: CAISDPRGPATNEKLFF.

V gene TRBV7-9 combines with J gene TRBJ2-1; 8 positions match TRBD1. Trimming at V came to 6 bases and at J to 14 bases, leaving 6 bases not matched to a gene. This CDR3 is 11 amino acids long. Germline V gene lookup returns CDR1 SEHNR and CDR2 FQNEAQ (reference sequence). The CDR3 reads CASSGVTGEFF. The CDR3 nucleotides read TGTGCCAGCAGTGGAGTGACAGGGGAGTTCTTC.